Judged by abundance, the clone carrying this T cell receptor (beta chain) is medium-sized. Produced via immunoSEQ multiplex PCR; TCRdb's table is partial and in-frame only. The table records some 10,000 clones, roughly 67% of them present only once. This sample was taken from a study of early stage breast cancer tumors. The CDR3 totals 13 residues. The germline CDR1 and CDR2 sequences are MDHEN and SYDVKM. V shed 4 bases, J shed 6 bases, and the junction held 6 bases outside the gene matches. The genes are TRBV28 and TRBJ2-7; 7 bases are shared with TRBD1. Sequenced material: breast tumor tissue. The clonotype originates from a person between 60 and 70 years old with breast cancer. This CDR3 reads CASSWGTALEQYF. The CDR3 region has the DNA TGTGCCAGCAGTTGGGGGACAGCTCTCGAGCAGTACTTC.